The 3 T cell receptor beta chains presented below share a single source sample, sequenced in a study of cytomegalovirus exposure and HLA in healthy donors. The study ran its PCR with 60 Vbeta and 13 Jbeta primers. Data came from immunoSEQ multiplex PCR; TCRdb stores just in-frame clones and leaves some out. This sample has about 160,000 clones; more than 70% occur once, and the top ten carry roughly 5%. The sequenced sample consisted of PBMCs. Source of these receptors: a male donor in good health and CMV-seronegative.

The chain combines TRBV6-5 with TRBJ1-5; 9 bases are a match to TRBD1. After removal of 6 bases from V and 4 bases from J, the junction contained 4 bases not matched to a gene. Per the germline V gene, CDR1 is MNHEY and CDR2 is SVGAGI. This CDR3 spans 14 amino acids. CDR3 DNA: TGTGCCAGCAGAGACAGGGGGTATAATCAGCCCCAGCATTTT. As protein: CASRDRGYNQPQHF.

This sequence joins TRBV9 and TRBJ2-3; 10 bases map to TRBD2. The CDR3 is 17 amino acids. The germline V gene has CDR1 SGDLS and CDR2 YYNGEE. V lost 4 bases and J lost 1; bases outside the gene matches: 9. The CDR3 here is CASSPEGLAWGTDTQYF. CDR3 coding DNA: TGTGCCAGCAGCCCAGAGGGACTAGCGTGGGGCACAGATACGCAGTATTTT.

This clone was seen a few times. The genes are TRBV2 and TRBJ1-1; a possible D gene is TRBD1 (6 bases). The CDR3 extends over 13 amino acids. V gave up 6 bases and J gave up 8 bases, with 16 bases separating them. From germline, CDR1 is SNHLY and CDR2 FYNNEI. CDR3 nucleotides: TGTGCCAGCAGACTCAACGGGGGGCAGGAAGCTTTCTTT. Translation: CASRLNGGQEAFF.